Each of the 3 T cell receptor beta chains below was sequenced from the same sample in a study of cytomegalovirus exposure and HLA in healthy donors. Researchers ran the PCR with 60 Vbeta and 13 Jbeta primers. Sequencing used immunoSEQ multiplex PCR; TCRdb keeps in-frame clones, though not all of them. Found here are approximately 100,000 clones, roughly 76% of them singletons; the top ten hold more than 10%. The sample comprised PBMCs. These TCRs come from a woman aged 40-49 years in good health and CMV-seropositive.

The DNA of the CDR3 is TGTGCCAGCAGCTTCCAAGCGGGGGACGATACGCAGTATTTT. Translating it yields CASSFQAGDDTQYF. The chain recombines TRBV7-2 with TRBJ2-3; 8 bases align to TRBD2. Germline assignment: CDR1 SGHTA and CDR2 FQGNSA. V was pared by 3 bases and J by 6 bases, with 5 bases of the junction left unmatched. There are 14 residues in the CDR3.

This CDR3 is CASLYYGLGYEQYF. CDR3 in DNA: TGTGCCAGCTTATACTACGGACTCGGTTACGAGCAGTACTTC. The chain has TRBV2 and TRBJ2-7; tentatively, D is TRBD2 (5 bases). Trimming took off 8 bases at V and 4 bases at J, with 18 bases between the two ends. This CDR3 is built from 14 residues. Germline CDR1 and CDR2: SNHLY and FYNNEI.

This clone has only a few counts. This chain joins TRBV25-1 and TRBJ1-1; D gene uncertain. In germline, CDR1 is MGHDK, CDR2 SYGVNS. Trimming shortened V by 3 bases and J by 8 bases, and 19 bases separated the two germline ends. The CDR3 totals 15 residues. CDR3 residues: CASSEPGRTSGEAFF. CDR3 DNA: TGTGCCAGCAGTGAGCCCGGCAGGACGTCGGGGGAAGCTTTCTTT. Supplemented by reference TRBV25-1 and TRBJ1-1, the full variable domain reads EADIYQTPRYLVIGTGKKITLECSQTMGHDKMYWYQQDPGMELHLIHYSYGVNSTEKGDLSSESTVSRIRTEHFPLTLESARPSHTSQYLCASSEPGRTSGEAFFGQGTRLTVV.